A single sample gave rise to the 11 T cell receptor beta chains below, sequenced in a study of blood T cell repertoires in COVID-19. The assay was immunoSEQ multiplex PCR, and TCRdb's table has in-frame clones only and misses some. The sample consists of some 400,000 clones, more than 70% of them appearing once. Sequencing input: PBMCs or T cells enriched from blood (not recorded which). Receptors originate from a man between 25 and 39 years old who had recovered from COVID-19.

The chain carries TRBV11-2 and TRBJ1-3, with D unresolved. From germline, CDR1 is SGHAT and CDR2 FQNNGV. Trimming cost V 5 bases and J 1 base, with 9 bases left between them. The CDR3 loop spans 14 amino acids. The chain's CDR3 is CASSPVVSGNTIYF. CDR3 bases: TGTGCCAGCAGCCCAGTGGTTTCTGGAAACACCATATATTTT. The whole variable domain, filled in from reference TRBV11-2 and TRBJ1-3, reads EAGVAQSPRYKIIEKRQSVAFWCNPISGHATLYWYQQILGQGPKLLIQFQNNGVVDDSQLPKDRFSAERLKGVDSTLKIQPAKLEDSAVYLCASSPVVSGNTIYFGEGSWLTVV.

This clone has more than one count but fewer than ten. The rearrangement uses TRBV19 and TRBJ1-5, with TRBD1 matching 8 bases. The CDR3 spans 13 residues. V shed 7 bases, J shed 5 bases, and the junction held 4 bases outside the gene matches. Germline-derived CDR1 and CDR2 are LNHDA and SQIVND (reference sequence). The CDR3 DNA reads TGTGCCAGTAAACAGGGGGGGGATCAGCCCCAGCATTTT. Its protein product is CASKQGGDQPQHF. The full variable domain, rest sourced from reference TRBV19 and TRBJ1-5, is DGGITQSPKYLFRKEGQNVTLSCEQNLNHDAMYWYRQDPGQGLRLIYYSQIVNDFQKGDIAEGYSVSREKKESFPLTVTSAQKNPTAFYLCASKQGGDQPQHFGDGTRLSIL.

Notes on this clone: The same CDR3 also results from other DNA sequences found in this sample. The chain carries TRBV6-5 and TRBJ1-4; TRBD1 aligns across 9 bases. Per germline, CDR1 MNHEY and CDR2 SVGAGI. J gave up 6 bases and V 6 bases, and 2 bases lay outside the gene matches. The CDR3 has 13 residues. The CDR3: CASRTGGDEKLFF. CDR3 coding DNA: TGTGCCAGCAGGACAGGGGGTGATGAAAAACTGTTTTTT.

The chain employs TRBV9 and TRBJ2-1; D is possibly TRBD1 (5 bases). CDR1 and CDR2 from the germline V gene are SGDLS and YYNGEE. The CDR3 has 13 residues. V shed 2 bases and J shed 7 bases, with 10 bases lying between them. For the CDR3, the DNA is TGTGCCAGCAGCGTTGGACAAAGAAATGAGCAGTTCTTC. Translation gives CASSVGQRNEQFF.

This chain links TRBV5-5 with TRBJ2-5, with D possibly being TRBD1 (6 bases). Germline CDR1 and CDR2: SGHKS and YYEKEE (reference sequence). With 4 bases removed from V and 2 bases from J, the gap between germline ends came to 12 bases. The CDR3 is made up of 14 amino acids. CDR3 amino acids: CASSTDRNQETQYF. CDR3 nucleotide sequence: TGTGCCAGCAGCACCGACAGGAATCAAGAGACCCAGTACTTC.

Only a few counts were recorded for this clone. This rearrangement joins TRBV19 to TRBJ1-1, with TRBD1 as a possible D gene (6 bases). Germline-derived CDR1 and CDR2 are LNHDA and SQIVND (reference sequence). V dropped 5 bases and J dropped 5 bases, with 15 bases sitting between them. CDR3 length: 14 amino acids. The CDR3 here is CASSPLGQGTEAFF. The CDR3 nucleotides read TGTGCCAGTAGTCCCCTTGGGCAGGGGACTGAAGCTTTCTTT.

The chain links TRBV7-3 to TRBJ1-1, with unresolved D. This CDR3 is built from 14 residues. V lost 2 bases and J lost 5, with 12 bases in between. CDR1 is SGHTA, CDR2 FQGTGA, per germline. The CDR3 nucleotides are TGTGCCAGCAGCTTACTAGGTGGGAGGACTGAAGCTTTCTTT. Amino acids: CASSLLGGRTEAFF. Based on the CDR3 plus reference TRBV7-3 and TRBJ1-1, the full variable domain is GAGVSQTPSNKVTEKGKYVELRCDPISGHTALYWYRQSLGQGPEFLIYFQGTGAADDSGLPNDRFFAVRPEGSVSTLKIQRTERGDSAVYLCASSLLGGRTEAFFGQGTRLTVV.

The chain has TRBV5-4 and TRBJ2-5; weak D call: TRBD2 (7 bases). The V end was cut by 4 bases, the J end by 5 bases, with 15 bases between. CDR3 size: 14 residues. Germline V gives CDR1 SGHNT, CDR2 YYREEE (reference sequence). Written as DNA, the CDR3 is TGTGCCAGCAGCGCCGGGGGGCCCCGGGAGACCCAGTACTTC. It translates to CASSAGGPRETQYF.

The V and J genes are TRBV13 and TRBJ1-4; D is possibly TRBD1 (5 bases). The CDR3 runs 14 residues. Germline CDR1 PRHDT, CDR2 FYEKMQ (reference sequence). Trimming shortened V by 0 bases and J by 8 bases, and 10 bases separated the two germline ends. The CDR3 bases are TGTGCCAGCAGCTTAGGAGGGGTGACCGAAAAACTGTTTTTT. As protein: CASSLGGVTEKLFF.

The V gene is TRBV6-5, the J gene TRBJ1-2; 8 bases are a match to TRBD1. CDR3 size: 14 residues. Unmatched junction bases numbered 9, after V lost 5 bases and J lost 7 bases. CDR1 is MNHEY and CDR2 is SVGAGI in the germline V gene. CDR3 amino acids: CASSRAGGAFGYTF. Here the CDR3 DNA reads TGTGCCAGCAGTCGAGCAGGGGGCGCGTTTGGCTACACCTTC.

This rearrangement joins TRBV29-1 to TRBJ1-4; D not certain. The CDR3 contains 13 residues. The V gene lost 6 bases and the J gene lost 8 bases, with 16 bases spanning the gap. The V gene's germline CDR1 is SQVTM and CDR2 ANQGSEA. The CDR3 nucleotides are TGCAGCGTCCGTGGCTTTGAGGGAGAAAAACTGTTTTTT. This translates into CSVRGFEGEKLFF. The variable domain in full, with the rest retrieved from reference TRBV29-1 and TRBJ1-4, is SAVISQKPSRDICQRGTSLTIQCQVDSQVTMMFWYRQQPGQSLTLIATANQGSEATYESGFVIDKFPISRPNLTFSTLTVSNMSPEDSSIYLCSVRGFEGEKLFFGSGTQLSVL.